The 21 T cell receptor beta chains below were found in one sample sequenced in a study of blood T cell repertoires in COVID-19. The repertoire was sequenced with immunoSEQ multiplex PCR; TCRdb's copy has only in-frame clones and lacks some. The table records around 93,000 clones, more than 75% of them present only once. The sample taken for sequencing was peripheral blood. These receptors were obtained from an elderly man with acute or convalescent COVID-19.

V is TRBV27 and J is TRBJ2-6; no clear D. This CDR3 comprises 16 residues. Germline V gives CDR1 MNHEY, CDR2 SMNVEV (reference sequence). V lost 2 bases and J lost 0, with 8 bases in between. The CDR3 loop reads CASSLTFYSGANVLTF. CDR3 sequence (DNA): TGTGCCAGCAGTTTAACGTTCTACTCTGGGGCCAACGTCCTGACTTTC.

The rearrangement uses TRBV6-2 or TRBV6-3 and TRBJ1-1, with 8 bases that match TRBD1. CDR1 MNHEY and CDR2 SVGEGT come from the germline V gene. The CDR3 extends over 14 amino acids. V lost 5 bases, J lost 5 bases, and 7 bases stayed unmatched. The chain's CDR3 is CASSNPTGGTEAFF. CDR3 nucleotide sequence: TGTGCCAGCAGTAACCCCACAGGGGGGACTGAAGCTTTCTTT.

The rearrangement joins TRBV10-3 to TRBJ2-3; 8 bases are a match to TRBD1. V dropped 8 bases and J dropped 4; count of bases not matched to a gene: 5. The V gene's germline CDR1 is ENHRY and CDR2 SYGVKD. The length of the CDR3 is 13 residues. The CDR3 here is CAIADRAADTQYF. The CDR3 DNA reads TGTGCCATCGCGGACAGGGCGGCAGATACGCAGTATTTT.

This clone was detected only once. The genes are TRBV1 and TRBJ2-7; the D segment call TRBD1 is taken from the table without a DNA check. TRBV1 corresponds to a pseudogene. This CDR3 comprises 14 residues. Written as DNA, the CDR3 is TGCACCAGCAGCCAAGATCCCCAGGGTGGCGAGCAGTACTTC. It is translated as CTSSQDPQGGEQYF.

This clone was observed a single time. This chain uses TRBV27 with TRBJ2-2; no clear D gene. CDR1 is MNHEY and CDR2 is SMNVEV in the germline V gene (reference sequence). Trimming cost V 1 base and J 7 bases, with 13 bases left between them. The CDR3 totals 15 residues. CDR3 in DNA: TGTGCCAGCAGTTTATTCGCCGGGTTGGGCGGGGAGCTGTTTTTT. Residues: CASSLFAGLGGELFF.

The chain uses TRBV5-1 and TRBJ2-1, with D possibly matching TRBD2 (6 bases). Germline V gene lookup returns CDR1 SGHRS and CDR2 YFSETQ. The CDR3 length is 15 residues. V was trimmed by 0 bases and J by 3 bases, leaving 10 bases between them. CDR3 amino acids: CASSLGAGRYNEQFF. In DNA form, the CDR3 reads TGCGCCAGCAGCTTGGGGGCGGGGCGCTACAATGAGCAGTTCTTC. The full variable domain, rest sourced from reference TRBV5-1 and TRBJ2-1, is KAGVTQTPRYLIKTRGQQVTLSCSPISGHRSVSWYQQTPGQGLQFLFEYFSETQRNKGNFPGRFSGRQFSNSRSEMNVSTLELGDSALYLCASSLGAGRYNEQFFGPGTRLTVL.

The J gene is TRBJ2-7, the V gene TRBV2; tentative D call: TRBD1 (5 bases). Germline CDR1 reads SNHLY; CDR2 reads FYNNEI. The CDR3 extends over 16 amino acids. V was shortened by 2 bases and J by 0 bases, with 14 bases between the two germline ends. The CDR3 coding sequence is TGTGCCAGCAGTGAATATGTGACAGTTAGCTCCTACGAGCAGTACTTC. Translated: CASSEYVTVSSYEQYF.

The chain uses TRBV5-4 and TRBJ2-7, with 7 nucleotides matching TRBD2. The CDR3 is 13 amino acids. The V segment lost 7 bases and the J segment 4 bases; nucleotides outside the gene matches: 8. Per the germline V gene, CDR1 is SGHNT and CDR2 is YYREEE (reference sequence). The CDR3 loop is CASGREAGYEQYF. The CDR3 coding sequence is TGTGCCAGCGGCCGGGAAGCGGGATACGAGCAGTACTTC.

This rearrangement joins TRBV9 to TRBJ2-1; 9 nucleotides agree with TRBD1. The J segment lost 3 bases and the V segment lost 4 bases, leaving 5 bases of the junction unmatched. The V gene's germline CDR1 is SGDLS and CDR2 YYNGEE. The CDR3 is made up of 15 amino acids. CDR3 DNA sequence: TGTGCCAGCAGCATGGGACAGGGTGTCTACAATGAGCAGTTCTTC. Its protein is CASSMGQGVYNEQFF.

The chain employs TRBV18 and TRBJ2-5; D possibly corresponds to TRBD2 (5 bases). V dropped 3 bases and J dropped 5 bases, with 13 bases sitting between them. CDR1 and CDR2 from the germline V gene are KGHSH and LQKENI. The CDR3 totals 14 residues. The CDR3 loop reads CASSPAHGVETQYF. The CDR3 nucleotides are TGTGCCAGCTCACCGGCGCACGGGGTGGAGACCCAGTACTTC.

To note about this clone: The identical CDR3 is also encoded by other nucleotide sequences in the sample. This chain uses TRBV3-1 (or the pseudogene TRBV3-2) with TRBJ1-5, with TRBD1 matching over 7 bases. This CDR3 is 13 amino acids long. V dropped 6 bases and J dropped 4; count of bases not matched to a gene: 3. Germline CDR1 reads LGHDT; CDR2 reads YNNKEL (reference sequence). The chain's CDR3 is CASSRQGNQPQHF. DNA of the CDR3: TGTGCCAGCAGTCGACAGGGTAATCAGCCCCAGCATTTT.

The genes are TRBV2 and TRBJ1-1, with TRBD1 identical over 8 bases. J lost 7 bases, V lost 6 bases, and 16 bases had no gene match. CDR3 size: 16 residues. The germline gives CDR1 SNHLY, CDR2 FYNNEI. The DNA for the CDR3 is TGTGCCAGCAGGTATGGGACAGGCTCAGATTGGGTTGAAGCTTTCTTT. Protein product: CASRYGTGSDWVEAFF.

The CDR3: CASSRGAGYAEAFF. The DNA for the CDR3 is TGTGCCAGCAGTAGGGGTGCTGGTTACGCTGAAGCTTTCTTT. The chain couples TRBV28 to TRBJ1-1, with D possibly being TRBD1 (5 bases). Between the trimmed V and J ends, which lost 5 bases and 6 bases, there was a span of 16 bases. CDR3 length: 14 amino acids. The germline V gene has CDR1 MDHEN and CDR2 SYDVKM.

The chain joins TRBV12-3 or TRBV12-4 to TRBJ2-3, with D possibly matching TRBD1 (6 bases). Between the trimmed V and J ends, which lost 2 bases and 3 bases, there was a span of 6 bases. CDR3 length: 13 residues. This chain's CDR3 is CASSLRGTDTQYF. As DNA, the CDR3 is TGTGCCAGCAGTTTAAGGGGGACAGATACGCAGTATTTT.

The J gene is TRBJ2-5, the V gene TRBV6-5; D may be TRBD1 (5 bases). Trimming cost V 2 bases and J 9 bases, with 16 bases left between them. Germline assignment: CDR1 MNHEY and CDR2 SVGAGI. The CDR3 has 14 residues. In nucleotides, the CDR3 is TGTGCCAGCAGTTACGCGGCTCGGCAGGGCTCCCAGTACTTC. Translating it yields CASSYAARQGSQYF.

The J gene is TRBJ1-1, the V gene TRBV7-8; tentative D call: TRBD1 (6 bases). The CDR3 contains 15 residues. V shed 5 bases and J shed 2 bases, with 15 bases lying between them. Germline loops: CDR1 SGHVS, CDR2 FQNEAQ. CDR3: CASSGGSGGNTEAFF. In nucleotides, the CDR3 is TGTGCCAGCAGCGGAGGGTCGGGGGGCAACACTGAAGCTTTCTTT. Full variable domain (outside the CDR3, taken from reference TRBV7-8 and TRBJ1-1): GAGVSQSPRYKVAKRGQDVALRCDPISGHVSLFWYQQALGQGPEFLTYFQNEAQLDKSGLPSDRFFAERPEGSVSTLKIQRTQQEDSAVYLCASSGGSGGNTEAFFGQGTRLTVV.

Here the CDR3 reads CASSIIGFEQYF. The CDR3 nucleotides are TGTGCCAGTAGTATAATCGGGTTCGAGCAGTACTTC. V is TRBV19 and J is TRBJ2-7; the D is unclear. The CDR3 loop spans 12 amino acids. CDR1 and CDR2 from the germline V gene are LNHDA and SQIVND (reference sequence). The V end lost 2 bases, the J end lost 6 bases, and 8 bases lay between the germline ends. Based on the CDR3 plus reference TRBV19 and TRBJ2-7, the full variable domain is DGGITQSPKYLFRKEGQNVTLSCEQNLNHDAMYWYRQDPGQGLRLIYYSQIVNDFQKGDIAEGYSVSREKKESFPLTVTSAQKNPTAFYLCASSIIGFEQYFGPGTRLTVT.

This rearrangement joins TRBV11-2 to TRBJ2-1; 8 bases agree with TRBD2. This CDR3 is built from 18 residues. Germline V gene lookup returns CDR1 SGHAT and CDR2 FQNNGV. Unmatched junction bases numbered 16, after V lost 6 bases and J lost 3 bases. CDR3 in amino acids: CASRPPQMSGSNYNEQFF. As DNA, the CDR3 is TGTGCCAGCAGGCCCCCCCAAATGAGCGGGAGTAACTACAATGAGCAGTTCTTC.

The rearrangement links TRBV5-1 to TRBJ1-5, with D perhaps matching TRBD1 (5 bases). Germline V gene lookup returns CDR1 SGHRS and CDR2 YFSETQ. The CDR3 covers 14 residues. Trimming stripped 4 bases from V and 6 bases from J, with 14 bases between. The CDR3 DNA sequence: TGCGCCAGCAGCCCGGGGGGGGGAAGTCAGCCCCAGCATTTT. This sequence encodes CASSPGGGSQPQHF.

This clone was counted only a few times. CDR3 region: CASSPPTALQGDTQYF. CDR3 DNA: TGTGCCAGCTCACCCCCGACGGCCCTCCAGGGAGATACGCAGTATTTT. V is TRBV18 and J is TRBJ2-3; a possible D gene is TRBD1 (5 bases). There are 16 residues in the CDR3. Germline CDR1 is KGHSH and CDR2 is LQKENI. The ends were cut back, 3 bases at V and 5 bases at J, with 18 bases in the middle.

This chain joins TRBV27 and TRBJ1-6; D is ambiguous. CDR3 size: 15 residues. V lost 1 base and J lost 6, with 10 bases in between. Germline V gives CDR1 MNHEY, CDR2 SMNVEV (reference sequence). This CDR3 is CASSLFWGGNSPLHF. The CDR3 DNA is TGTGCCAGCAGTTTATTCTGGGGAGGTAATTCACCCCTCCACTTT.